This is a list of T cell receptor beta chains from one sample in a study of cytomegalovirus exposure and HLA in healthy donors. Sequenced by immunoSEQ multiplex PCR; TCRdb stores in-frame clones only, minus some. The sample consists of fewer than 300,000 clones, roughly 90% of them appearing once. The sample was PBMCs. The receptors were gathered from a young woman in good health and CMV-seronegative. Each CDR3 is given with its conserved first and last residue.

V gene: TRBV30; J gene: TRBJ2-7; CDR3 protein: CAWSREAYEQYF
V gene: TRBV5-4; J gene: TRBJ2-1; CDR3 protein: CASSLAPRASDSSQFF
V gene: TRBV19; J gene: TRBJ2-1; CDR3 protein: CASSIDLTGFDNEQFF
V gene: TRBV6-5; J gene: TRBJ2-2; CDR3 protein: CASSPNAGELFF
V gene: TRBV5-6; J gene: TRBJ2-1; CDR3 protein: CASSLGLAGSSYNEQFF
V gene: TRBV27; J gene: TRBJ2-1; CDR3 protein: CASSSGSGQFF
V gene: TRBV28; J gene: TRBJ2-7; CDR3 protein: CASDGSPSYEQYF
V gene: TRBV11-2; J gene: TRBJ2-1; CDR3 protein: CASSPRLALYNEQFF
V gene: TRBV27; J gene: TRBJ1-2; CDR3 protein: CASSLRGQNYGYTF
V gene: TRBV6-1; J gene: TRBJ1-5; CDR3 protein: CASSETGSSIRQPQHF
V gene: TRBV25-1; J gene: TRBJ2-1; CDR3 protein: CASSEKPGRSSYNEQFF
V gene: TRBV15; J gene: TRBJ2-4; CDR3 protein: CATSRDREVQVNLAKNIQYF
V gene: TRBV7-8; J gene: TRBJ1-2; CDR3 protein: CASSIDRLTYGYTF
V gene: TRBV6-1; J gene: TRBJ2-1; CDR3 protein: CASSEWGQVVFNEQFF
V gene: TRBV27; J gene: TRBJ1-1; CDR3 protein: CASGQGENTEAFF
V gene: TRBV25-1; J gene: TRBJ2-3; CDR3 protein: CASRGGAGTDTQYF
V gene: TRBV10-2; J gene: TRBJ1-2; CDR3 protein: CASSPGRDLTF
V gene: TRBV5-1; J gene: TRBJ1-1; CDR3 protein: CASSLGNRASTEAFF